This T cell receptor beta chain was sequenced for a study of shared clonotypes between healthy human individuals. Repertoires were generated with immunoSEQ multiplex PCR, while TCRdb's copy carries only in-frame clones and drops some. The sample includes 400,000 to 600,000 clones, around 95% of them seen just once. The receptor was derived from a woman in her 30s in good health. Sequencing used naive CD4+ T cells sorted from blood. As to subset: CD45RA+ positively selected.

CDR3: CASSPSPGFSTDTQYF. The CDR3 region has the DNA TGCGCCAGCAGCCCCTCCCCGGGGTTTAGCACAGATACGCAGTATTTT. The chain has TRBV5-1 and TRBJ2-3; D may be TRBD2 (5 bases). The V and J ends lost 4 bases and 0 bases respectively, with 15 bases between them. Per germline, CDR1 SGHRS and CDR2 YFSETQ. This CDR3 is built from 16 residues.